The sequence of this T cell receptor (beta chain) was determined in a study of T cell responses to AZD1222 COVID-19 vaccine. Study observations and caveats: Across spike, vaccine-associated CD4 TCRs were found, dominant at 160-218 and 743-854. Variant regions that are unmutated are reportedly the target of nearly half of spike-specific TCRs.

Assay: immunoSEQ multiplex PCR; the TCRdb copy retains only in-frame clones and omits some. The table includes roughly 120,000 clones, roughly 87% detected once. Comment on this clone: Antigen specificity is unknown.

The germline V gene encodes CDR1 LGHNA and CDR2 YNFKEQ. The CDR3 runs 18 residues. The V segment lost 1 base and the J segment 2 bases; nucleotides outside the gene matches: 10. The origin of this receptor is an adult in good health. This chain connects TRBV4-2 to TRBJ2-7; 11 bases fit TRBD2. Specimen: peripheral blood, collected on day 0 of AZD1222 vaccination. CDR3 region: CASSQGFLGLAETYEQYF. In DNA, the CDR3 is TGTGCCAGCAGCCAAGGATTCTTGGGACTAGCGGAGACCTACGAGCAGTACTTC.